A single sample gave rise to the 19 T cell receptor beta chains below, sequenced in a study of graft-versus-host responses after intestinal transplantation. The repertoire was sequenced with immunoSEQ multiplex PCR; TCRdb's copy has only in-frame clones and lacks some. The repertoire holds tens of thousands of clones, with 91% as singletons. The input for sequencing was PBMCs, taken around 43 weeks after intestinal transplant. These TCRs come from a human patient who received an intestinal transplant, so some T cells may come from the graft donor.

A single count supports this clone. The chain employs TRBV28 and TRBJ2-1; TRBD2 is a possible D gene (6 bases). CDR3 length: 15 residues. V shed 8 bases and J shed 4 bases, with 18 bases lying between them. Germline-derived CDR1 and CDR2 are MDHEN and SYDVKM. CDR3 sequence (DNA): TGTGCCAGCGGCTCACGGGGGTCGTTATACAATGAGCAGTTCTTC. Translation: CASGSRGSLYNEQFF. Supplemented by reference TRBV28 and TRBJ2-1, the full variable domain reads DVKVTQSSRYLVKRTGEKVFLECVQDMDHENMFWYRQDPGLGLRLIYFSYDVKMKEKGDIPEGYSVSREKKERFSLILESASTNQTSMYLCASGSRGSLYNEQFFGPGTRLTVL.

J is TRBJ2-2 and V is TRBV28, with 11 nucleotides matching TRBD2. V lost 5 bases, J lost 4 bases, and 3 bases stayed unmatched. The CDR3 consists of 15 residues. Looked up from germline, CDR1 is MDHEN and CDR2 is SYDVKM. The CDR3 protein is CASSLLAGGTGELFF. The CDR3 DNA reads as TGTGCCAGCAGTCTTCTAGCGGGAGGCACCGGGGAGCTGTTTTTT.

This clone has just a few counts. The DNA for the CDR3 is TGTGCCAGCAGCTTAGAGGCCCATTACTACGAGCAGTACTTC. Translating it yields CASSLEAHYYEQYF. This rearrangement joins TRBV7-9 to TRBJ2-7; no clear D. The germline V and J ends were trimmed by 1 base and 3 bases, with 10 bases remaining between them. Germline loops: CDR1 SEHNR, CDR2 FQNEAQ (reference sequence). The CDR3 sequence is 14 residues long.

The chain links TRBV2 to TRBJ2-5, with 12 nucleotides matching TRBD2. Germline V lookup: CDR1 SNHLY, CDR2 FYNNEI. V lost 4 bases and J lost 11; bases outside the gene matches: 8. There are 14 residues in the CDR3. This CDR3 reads CASSALAGGGEQYF. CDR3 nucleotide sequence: TGTGCCAGCAGTGCACTAGCGGGGGGTGGGGAGCAGTACTTC.

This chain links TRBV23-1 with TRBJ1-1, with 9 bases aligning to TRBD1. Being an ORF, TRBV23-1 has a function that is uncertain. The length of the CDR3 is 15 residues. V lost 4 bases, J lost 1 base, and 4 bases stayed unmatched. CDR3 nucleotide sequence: TGCGCCAGCAGTCGAGGACAGGGGCCGAACACTGAAGCTTTCTTT. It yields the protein CASSRGQGPNTEAFF.

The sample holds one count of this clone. Written as DNA, the CDR3 is TGTGCCAGCAGCTTAGAGGCGGGCCGATACAATGAGCAGTTCTTC. Its protein product is CASSLEAGRYNEQFF. The chain recombines TRBV7-2 with TRBJ2-1, with D perhaps matching TRBD2 (5 bases). CDR3 size: 15 residues. Trimming took 1 base from V and 4 from J, leaving 11 bases between them. Germline-derived CDR1 and CDR2 are SGHTA and FQGNSA.

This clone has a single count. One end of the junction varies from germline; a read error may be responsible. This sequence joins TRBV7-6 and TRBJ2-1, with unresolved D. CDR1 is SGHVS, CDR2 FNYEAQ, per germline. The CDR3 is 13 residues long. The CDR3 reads CASGLGPYNEQFF. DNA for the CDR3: TGTGCCAGCGGCTTAGGTCCCTACAATGAGCAGTTCTTC.

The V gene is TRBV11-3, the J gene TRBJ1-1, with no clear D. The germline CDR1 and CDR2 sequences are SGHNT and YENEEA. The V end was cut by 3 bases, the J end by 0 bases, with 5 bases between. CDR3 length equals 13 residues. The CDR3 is CASSFAVNTEAFF. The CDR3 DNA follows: TGTGCCAGCAGCTTCGCAGTGAACACTGAAGCTTTCTTT.

CDR3 DNA: TGTGCCAGCTCACCAGTTCCAGCCAACTATGGCTACACCTTC. It yields the protein CASSPVPANYGYTF. The V call is TRBV18, the J call TRBJ1-2; no clear D. The germline V and J ends were trimmed by 2 bases and 2 bases, with 9 bases remaining between them. Germline V gives CDR1 KGHSH, CDR2 LQKENI. The CDR3 extends over 14 amino acids. Combining the CDR3 with reference TRBV18 and TRBJ1-2 gives the whole variable domain NAGVMQNPRHLVRRRGQEARLRCSPMKGHSHVYWYRQLPEEGLKFMVYLQKENIIDESGMPKERFSAEFPKEGPSILRIQQVVRGDSAAYFCASSPVPANYGYTFGSGTRLTVV.

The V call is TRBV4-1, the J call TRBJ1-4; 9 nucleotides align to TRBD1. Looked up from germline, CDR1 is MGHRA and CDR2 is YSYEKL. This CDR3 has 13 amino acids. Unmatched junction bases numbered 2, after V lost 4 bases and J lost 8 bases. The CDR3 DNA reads TGCGCCAGCAGCCGGACAGGGGAGGAAAAACTGTTTTTT. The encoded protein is CASSRTGEEKLFF.

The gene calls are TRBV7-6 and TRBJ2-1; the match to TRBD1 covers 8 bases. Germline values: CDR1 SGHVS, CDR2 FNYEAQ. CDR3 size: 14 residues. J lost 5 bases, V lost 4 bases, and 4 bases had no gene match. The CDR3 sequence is CASSSRQGNNEQFF. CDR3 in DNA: TGTGCCAGCAGCTCAAGACAGGGGAACAATGAGCAGTTCTTC.

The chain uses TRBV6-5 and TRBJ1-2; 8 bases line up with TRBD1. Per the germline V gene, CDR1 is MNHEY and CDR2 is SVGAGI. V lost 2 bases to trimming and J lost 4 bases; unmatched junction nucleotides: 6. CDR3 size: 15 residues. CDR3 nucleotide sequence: TGTGCCAGCAGTTACGGGGCAGGGGGCGTCTATGGCTACACCTTC. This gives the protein CASSYGAGGVYGYTF.

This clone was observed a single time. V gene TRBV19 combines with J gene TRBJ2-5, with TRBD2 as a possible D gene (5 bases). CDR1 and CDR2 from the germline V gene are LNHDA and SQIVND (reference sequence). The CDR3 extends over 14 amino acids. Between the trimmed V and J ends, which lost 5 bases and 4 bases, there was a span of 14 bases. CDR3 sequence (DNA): TGTGCCAGTAGTCCGGGGAACGTAGCAGAGACCCAGTACTTC. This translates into CASSPGNVAETQYF.

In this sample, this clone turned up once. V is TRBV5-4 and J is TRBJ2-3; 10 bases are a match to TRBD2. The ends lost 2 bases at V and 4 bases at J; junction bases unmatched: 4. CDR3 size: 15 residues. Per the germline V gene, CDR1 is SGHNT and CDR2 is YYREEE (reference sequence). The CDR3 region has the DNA TGTGCCAGCAGCTTTCCTAGCGGGGGTTCAGATACGCAGTATTTT. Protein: CASSFPSGGSDTQYF.

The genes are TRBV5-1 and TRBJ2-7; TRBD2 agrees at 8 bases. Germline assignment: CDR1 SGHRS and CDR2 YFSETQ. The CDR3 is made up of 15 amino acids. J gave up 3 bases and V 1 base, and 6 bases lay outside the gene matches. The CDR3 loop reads CASSLFGTRDYEQYF. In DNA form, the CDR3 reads TGCGCCAGCAGCTTGTTCGGGACTAGGGACTACGAGCAGTACTTC.

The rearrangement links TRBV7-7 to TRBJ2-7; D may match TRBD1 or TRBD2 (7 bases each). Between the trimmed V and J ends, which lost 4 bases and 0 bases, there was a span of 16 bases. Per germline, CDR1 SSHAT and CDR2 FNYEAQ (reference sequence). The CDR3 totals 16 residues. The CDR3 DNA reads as TGTGCCAGCAGCTCCCAGGGACAGCGGGGCTCCTACGAGCAGTACTTC. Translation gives CASSSQGQRGSYEQYF.

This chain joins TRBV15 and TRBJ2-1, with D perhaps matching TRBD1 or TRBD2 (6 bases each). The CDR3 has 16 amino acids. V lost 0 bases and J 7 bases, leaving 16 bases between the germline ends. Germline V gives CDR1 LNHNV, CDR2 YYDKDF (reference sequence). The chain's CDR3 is CATSRDRDGGRNEQFF. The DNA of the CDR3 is TGTGCCACCAGCAGAGATAGGGACGGGGGCCGGAATGAGCAGTTCTTC.

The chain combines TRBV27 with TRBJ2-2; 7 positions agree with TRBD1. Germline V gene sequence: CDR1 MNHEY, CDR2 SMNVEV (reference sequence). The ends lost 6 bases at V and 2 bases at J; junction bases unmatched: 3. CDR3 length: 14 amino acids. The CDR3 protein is CASSGTVNTGELFF. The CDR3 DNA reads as TGTGCCAGCAGCGGGACAGTCAACACCGGGGAGCTGTTTTTT.

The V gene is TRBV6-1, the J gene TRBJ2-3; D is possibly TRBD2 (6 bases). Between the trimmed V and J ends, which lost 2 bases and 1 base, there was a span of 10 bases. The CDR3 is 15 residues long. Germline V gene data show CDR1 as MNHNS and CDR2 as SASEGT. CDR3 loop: CASSEILARTDTQYF. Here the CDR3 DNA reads TGTGCCAGCAGTGAAATCCTAGCGCGCACAGATACGCAGTATTTT.